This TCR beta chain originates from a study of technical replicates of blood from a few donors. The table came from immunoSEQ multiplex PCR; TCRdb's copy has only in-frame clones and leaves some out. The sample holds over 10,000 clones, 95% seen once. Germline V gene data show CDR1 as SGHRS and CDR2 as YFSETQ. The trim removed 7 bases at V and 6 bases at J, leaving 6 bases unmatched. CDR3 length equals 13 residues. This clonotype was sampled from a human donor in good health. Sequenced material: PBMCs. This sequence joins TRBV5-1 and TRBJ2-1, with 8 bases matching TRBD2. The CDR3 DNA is TGCGCCAGCGGGGCGGGAGGTGGCAATGAGCAGTTCTTC. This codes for CASGAGGGNEQFF.